Shown below are 18 T cell receptor beta chains from a single sample sequenced in a study of blood T cells in healthy people across ages. Sample-barcoded 5' priming and a J-beta primer mix drove a second PCR of about 7 to 11 cycles. TCRdb used MiXCR to reprocess the 5' RACE reads, holding one entry per CDR3 protein. The repertoire holds under 1 million distinct CDR3 sequences, 40% to 50% seen once, with approximately 20% in the top ten. Specimen: blood. The receptors were gathered from a man in his sixties in good health.

The chain is built from TRBV5-1 and TRBJ1-1; possible D gene TRBD1, 6 bases. The CDR3 has 15 residues. V dropped 5 bases and J dropped 6 bases, with 20 bases sitting between them. Per germline, CDR1 SGHRS and CDR2 YFSETQ. The CDR3 spells CASRGGEVSGPEAFF. The CDR3 coding sequence is TGCGCCAGCAGGGGGGGCGAGGTCAGCGGGCCTGAAGCTTTCTTT.

This chain uses TRBV7-9 with TRBJ2-7, with TRBD2 matching over 7 bases. Germline CDR1 and CDR2: SEHNR and FQNEAQ (reference sequence). This CDR3 is 16 amino acids long. The J segment lost 0 bases and the V segment lost 0 bases, leaving 5 bases of the junction unmatched. The CDR3 region has the DNA TGTGCCAGCAGCTTAGCGCCTAGCGGAAGCTCCTACGAGCAGTACTTC. It encodes CASSLAPSGSSYEQYF. Using reference TRBV7-9 and TRBJ2-7 for the parts outside the CDR3, the full variable domain is DTGVSQNPRHKITKRGQNVTFRCDPISEHNRLYWYRQTLGQGPEFLTYFQNEAQLEKSRLLSDRFSAERPKGSFSTLEIQRTEQGDSAMYLCASSLAPSGSSYEQYFGPGTRLTVT.

CDR3 sequence reads: CSARRGGTGDSPLHF. In nucleotides, the CDR3 is TGCAGTGCTAGGCGGGGCGGGACAGGGGATTCACCCCTCCACTTT. The chain has TRBV20-1 and TRBJ1-6; 10 positions match TRBD1. J was trimmed by 8 bases and V by 3 bases; bases with no gene match: 7. The germline V gene encodes CDR1 DFQATT and CDR2 SNEGSKA (reference sequence). The CDR3 extends over 15 amino acids.

The chain is built from TRBV6-1 and TRBJ2-7, with D perhaps given as TRBD1 or TRBD2 (5 bases each). CDR3 length: 16 residues. CDR1 and CDR2 (germline): MNHNS, SASEGT. V was cut by 7 bases and J by 0 bases, with 19 bases left in between. CDR3 in amino acids: CASTARGSRDSYEQYF. CDR3 in DNA: TGTGCCAGCACAGCGAGGGGAAGCAGGGACTCCTACGAGCAGTACTTC.

This clonotype was counted only a few times. The chain has TRBV12-3 or TRBV12-4 and TRBJ1-3; perhaps TRBD1 as D (6 bases). This CDR3 is 18 amino acids long. V was pared by 1 base and J by 2 bases, with 18 bases between. CDR3 in DNA: TGTGCCAGCAGTTTAGGTCCACCACAGGGAAATACTGGAAACACCATATATTTT. This sequence encodes CASSLGPPQGNTGNTIYF.

This chain joins TRBV20-1 and TRBJ1-1, with a possible D match to TRBD1 (5 bases). The CDR3 sequence is 15 residues long. The V and J ends lost 1 base and 1 base respectively, with 13 bases between them. Per the germline V gene, CDR1 is DFQATT and CDR2 is SNEGSKA (reference sequence). In DNA, the CDR3 is TGCAGTGCTAGAGTGGAAAGGGGAACGAACACTGAAGCTTTCTTT. Its protein is CSARVERGTNTEAFF.

This clonotype was seen at least ten times. This rearrangement joins TRBV29-1 to TRBJ2-7; perhaps D is TRBD1 or TRBD2 (5 bases each). The CDR3 runs to 12 residues. Deletions cut 8 bases from V and 7 bases from J, with 18 bases between. Germline values: CDR1 SQVTM, CDR2 ANQGSEA. This CDR3 is CSIEEGLREQYF. In nucleotides, the CDR3 is TGCAGCATCGAAGAGGGGCTAAGGGAGCAGTACTTC.

This clonotype was seen a few times. V gene TRBV7-2 combines with J gene TRBJ2-1; D is possibly TRBD2 (5 bases). Trimming pared 5 bases from V and 6 bases from J, leaving 11 bases between. The CDR3 has 13 amino acids. Germline-derived CDR1 and CDR2 are SGHTA and FQGNSA. This CDR3 reads CASSVGLPNEQFF. Written as DNA, the CDR3 is TGTGCCAGCAGCGTTGGACTCCCCAATGAGCAGTTCTTC.

This clonotype was recorded a few times. The rearrangement links TRBV12-3 or TRBV12-4 to TRBJ1-1; the D gene is possibly TRBD1 (5 bases). The CDR3 is 13 amino acids. Trimming pared 1 base from V and 4 bases from J, leaving 7 bases between. The CDR3 region is CASSLVGATEAFF. Here the CDR3 DNA reads TGTGCCAGCAGTTTAGTAGGGGCCACTGAAGCTTTCTTT.

This chain uses TRBV20-1 with TRBJ2-4; D may match TRBD1 or TRBD2 (5 bases each). The CDR3 runs 12 residues. Trimming removed 6 bases from V and 4 bases from J, with 10 bases in between. CDR1 and CDR2 from the germline V gene are DFQATT and SNEGSKA (reference sequence). This chain's CDR3 is CSASREKNIQYF. The CDR3 coding sequence is TGCAGTGCAAGCAGGGAGAAAAACATTCAGTACTTC.

The rearrangement uses TRBV20-1 and TRBJ2-5, with a possible D match to TRBD2 (5 bases). Germline V gene lookup returns CDR1 DFQATT and CDR2 SNEGSKA (reference sequence). Trimming removed 5 bases from V and 11 bases from J, with 21 bases in between. The CDR3 totals 13 residues. The DNA for the CDR3 is TGCAGTGCTCGCCTCGGGGTGGACCATGAGCAGTACTTC. It encodes CSARLGVDHEQYF.

The rearrangement uses TRBV29-1 and TRBJ2-4, with D perhaps given as TRBD1 or TRBD2 (6 bases each). The ends were cut back, 6 bases at V and 5 bases at J, with 8 bases in the middle. The CDR3 loop spans 11 amino acids. CDR1 is SQVTM, CDR2 ANQGSEA, per germline. CDR3 coding DNA: TGCAGCGTGGAGGGGGAAAACATTCAGTACTTC. Its translation is CSVEGENIQYF.

The V gene is TRBV4-3, the J gene TRBJ2-7; TRBD2 agrees at 9 bases. The CDR3 length is 16 residues. Germline loops: CDR1 LGHNA, CDR2 YSLEER. J lost 5 bases, V lost 0 bases, and 8 bases had no gene match. As DNA, the CDR3 is TGCGCCAGCAGCCAAGAAGAAGGCGGGGGGGCAGACGAGCAGTACTTC. This sequence encodes CASSQEEGGGADEQYF.

This sequence joins TRBV10-3 and TRBJ1-2; D is possibly TRBD1 (5 bases). There are 13 residues in the CDR3. Germline V gene sequence: CDR1 ENHRY, CDR2 SYGVKD. V was shortened by 4 bases and J by 3 bases, with 9 bases between the two germline ends. CDR3 sequence: CAISGLGDYGYTF. DNA for the CDR3: TGTGCCATCAGTGGATTAGGGGACTATGGCTACACCTTC.

This chain links TRBV7-2 with TRBJ2-2; a possible D gene is TRBD1 (6 bases). Germline-derived CDR1 and CDR2 are SGHTA and FQGNSA. The CDR3 extends over 15 amino acids. With 5 bases removed from V and 2 bases from J, the gap between germline ends came to 12 bases. CDR3 nucleotides: TGTGCCAGCAGCGGGCAGGGGATCAACACCGGGGAGCTGTTTTTT. It yields the protein CASSGQGINTGELFF.

This chain links TRBV29-1 with TRBJ2-1, with D uncertain. The CDR3 length is 15 residues. V was cut by 5 bases and J by 0 bases, with 14 bases left in between. CDR1 and CDR2 (germline): SQVTM, ANQGSEA. CDR3 amino acids: CSVIGAMFSYNEQFF. DNA of the CDR3: TGCAGCGTTATAGGCGCCATGTTCTCCTACAATGAGCAGTTCTTC.

This clonotype has more than one count but fewer than ten. The chain has TRBV11-2 and TRBJ2-3; 10 positions match TRBD2. The germline V gene encodes CDR1 SGHAT and CDR2 FQNNGV. The CDR3 length is 15 residues. Trimming at V came to 5 bases and at J to 5 bases, leaving 7 bases not matched to a gene. In DNA, the CDR3 is TGTGCCAGCAGCATCCCGGGACTAGCGTTAGATACGCAGTATTTT. Protein product: CASSIPGLALDTQYF.

The rearrangement links TRBV2 to TRBJ1-5, with 7 bases aligning to TRBD1. CDR3 length: 14 amino acids. The J segment lost 6 bases and the V segment lost 8 bases, leaving 10 bases of the junction unmatched. Germline V gene data show CDR1 as SNHLY and CDR2 as FYNNEI. The CDR3 spells CASRGDSPVQPQHF. The CDR3 DNA reads TGTGCCAGCCGGGGGGACAGTCCAGTTCAGCCCCAGCATTTT.